This TCR beta chain was obtained from a study of Ad26.COV2.S vaccination and SARS-CoV-2 variants. About the research overall: Once, or twice with 56 days between doses, Ad26.COV2.S was given intramuscularly.

Study-wide results and limits: Similar non-spike TCR breadth was seen in vaccine and placebo recipients. The breadth of spike-specific CD8+ and CD4+ T cell responses after vaccination was reportedly substantial.

Treatment reported: around 19 received Ad26.COV2.S at low or high dose, single or two shots; 5 received placebo; per-sample allocation not given. Sampling occurred on day 63 after the first vaccine or placebo injection. An Ad26 vector carrying the Wuhan-strain SARS-CoV-2 spike served as the vaccine. TCRdb's copy holds only in-frame clones and misses some; the assay was immunoSEQ multiplex PCR. This table has around 500,000 clones, roughly nine tenths appearing once. Trimming cost V 7 bases and J 11 bases; bases outside gene matches: 14. The V gene's germline CDR1 is LNHDA and CDR2 SQIVND (reference sequence). The CDR3 totals 14 residues. Remarks on this clone: Its antigen is undetermined.

The chain combines TRBV19 with TRBJ2-1; 7 nucleotides agree with TRBD2. This clonotype originated in a person aged 18-65 years who received the Ad26.COV2.S COVID-19 vaccine or a placebo. This sample comprised peripheral blood, obtained in a trial of Ad26.COV2.S vaccine versus placebo. The CDR3 DNA is TGTGCCAGTACCCGAGGCACGGCGGGGGACCAGCAGTTCTTC. This encodes CASTRGTAGDQQFF.